A selection of T cell receptor beta chains follows, all from one sample in a study of blood T cell repertoires in COVID-19. Profiling relied on immunoSEQ multiplex PCR, and the TCRdb table lists in-frame clones only, not all of them. This sample yields roughly 88,000 clones, of which 70% to 85% are seen a single time; about 26% belongs to the top ten. The sequenced sample was peripheral blood. Source of these receptors: a woman aged 60-75 years in a cohort sampled during active or convalescent COVID-19. Both conserved end residues are part of each CDR3. The D gene is left open where the match is weak. Only part of the rows carry a size: once, few, many, or a class if the clone is expanded.

cdr3_aa: CASSPGGAGNTIYF
cdr3_nt: TGCGCCAGCAGCCCAGGGGGCGCTGGAAACACCATATATTTT
clone_size: once
d_call: TRBD1
v_call: TRBV4-3
j_call: TRBJ1-3

cdr3_aa: CASSPEGQVVHNEQFF
cdr3_nt: TGCGCCAGCAGCCCGGAGGGACAGGTTGTCCACAATGAGCAGTTCTTC
clone_size: NA
d_call: TRBD1
v_call: TRBV4-3
j_call: TRBJ2-1

cdr3_aa: CASSLGLGAPYGYTF
cdr3_nt: TGCGCCAGCAGCTTAGGTTTAGGGGCCCCCTATGGCTACACCTTC
clone_size: NA
d_call: NA
v_call: TRBV5-1
j_call: TRBJ1-2

cdr3_aa: CAWSTSYEQYF
cdr3_nt: TGTGCCTGGAGTACTAGCTACGAGCAGTACTTC
clone_size: NA
d_call: NA
v_call: TRBV30
j_call: TRBJ2-7

cdr3_aa: CASSYGGASTDTQYF
cdr3_nt: TGTGCCAGCAGTTACGGAGGAGCTAGCACAGATACGCAGTATTTT
clone_size: NA
d_call: NA
v_call: TRBV6-5
j_call: TRBJ2-3

cdr3_aa: CASYWGTGGVTGELFF
cdr3_nt: TGTGCCAGCTATTGGGGGACAGGAGGGGTCACCGGGGAGCTGTTTTTT
clone_size: NA
d_call: TRBD1
v_call: TRBV27
j_call: TRBJ2-2

cdr3_aa: CASSIGIKRGISYEQYF
cdr3_nt: TGTGCCAGTAGTATAGGAATAAAGCGGGGAATCTCCTACGAGCAGTACTTC
clone_size: NA
d_call: TRBD2
v_call: TRBV19
j_call: TRBJ2-7

cdr3_aa: CATSRGGGNQPQHF
cdr3_nt: TGTGCCACCAGCAGAGGGGGGGGCAATCAGCCCCAGCATTTT
clone_size: NA
d_call: NA
v_call: TRBV15
j_call: TRBJ1-5

cdr3_aa: CASSFRGGRTDTQYF
cdr3_nt: TGTGCCAGCAGCTTCCGCGGGGGGCGCACAGATACGCAGTATTTT
clone_size: NA
d_call: TRBD2
v_call: TRBV5-4
j_call: TRBJ2-3

cdr3_aa: CASSYGVSAYEQYF
cdr3_nt: TGTGCCAGCAGCTACGGGGTGTCCGCCTACGAGCAGTACTTC
clone_size: NA
d_call: NA
v_call: TRBV5-6
j_call: TRBJ2-7

cdr3_aa: CASSLEYGGIYEQYF
cdr3_nt: TGTGCCAGCAGCTTAGAGTATGGAGGGATCTACGAGCAGTACTTC
clone_size: NA
d_call: NA
v_call: TRBV7-8
j_call: TRBJ2-7

cdr3_aa: CASSPGRQGPQHF
cdr3_nt: TGTGCCAGCTCACCAGGACGACAGGGTCCCCAGCATTTT
clone_size: NA
d_call: TRBD1
v_call: TRBV18
j_call: TRBJ1-5

cdr3_aa: CAWSVLRSGGVGLNTEAFF
cdr3_nt: TGTGCCTGGAGTGTACTTCGTTCGGGGGGCGTTGGATTGAACACTGAAGCTTTCTTT
clone_size: NA
d_call: NA
v_call: TRBV30
j_call: TRBJ1-1

cdr3_aa: CASSLALLGTGGGTDTQYF
cdr3_nt: TGTGCCAGCAGCTTGGCCTTACTTGGGACAGGGGGAGGCACAGATACGCAGTATTTT
clone_size: NA
d_call: TRBD1
v_call: TRBV5-6
j_call: TRBJ2-3

cdr3_aa: CASSLHRPWTGSYEQYF
cdr3_nt: TGTGCCAGCAGTCTCCATAGGCCCTGGACAGGGTCCTACGAGCAGTACTTC
clone_size: NA
d_call: TRBD1
v_call: TRBV28
j_call: TRBJ2-7

cdr3_aa: CASSMGTGRDYGYTF
cdr3_nt: TGTGCCAGTAGTATGGGGACAGGGCGGGACTATGGCTACACCTTC
clone_size: few
d_call: TRBD1
v_call: TRBV19
j_call: TRBJ1-2

cdr3_aa: CASRRGTIYEQYF
cdr3_nt: TGTGCCAGCAGGCGGGGAACGATTTACGAGCAGTACTTC
clone_size: NA
d_call: NA
v_call: TRBV2
j_call: TRBJ2-7

cdr3_aa: CASTPTGFWSPLHF
cdr3_nt: TGTGCCAGCACCCCGACCGGGTTTTGGTCACCCCTCCACTTT
clone_size: few
d_call: NA
v_call: TRBV27
j_call: TRBJ1-6

cdr3_aa: CASSPSQAENQPQHF
cdr3_nt: TGTGCCAGCAGTCCGTCGCAGGCCGAAAATCAGCCCCAGCATTTT
clone_size: few
d_call: NA
v_call: TRBV6-5
j_call: TRBJ1-5

cdr3_aa: CASSRDRGSDGYTF
cdr3_nt: TGTGCCAGTAGCCGCGACAGGGGTTCCGATGGCTACACCTTC
clone_size: NA
d_call: TRBD1
v_call: TRBV19
j_call: TRBJ1-2

cdr3_aa: CASSQDEGTGGFSKRYGYTF
cdr3_nt: TGCGCCAGCAGCCAAGATGAAGGGACAGGGGGCTTCTCGAAGCGCTATGGCTACACCTTC
clone_size: once
d_call: TRBD1
v_call: TRBV4-1
j_call: TRBJ1-2

cdr3_aa: CASRRDSQETQYF
cdr3_nt: TGTGCCAGCAGGAGGGACAGCCAAGAGACCCAGTACTTC
clone_size: NA
d_call: TRBD1
v_call: TRBV2
j_call: TRBJ2-5

cdr3_aa: CASRASAQETQYF
cdr3_nt: TGTGCCTCCCGAGCTAGCGCTCAAGAGACCCAGTACTTC
clone_size: NA
d_call: NA
v_call: TRBV6-5
j_call: TRBJ2-5

cdr3_aa: CASSLGVLPGQGMETQYF
cdr3_nt: TGTGCCAGCAGCTTAGGAGTCCTACCGGGACAGGGAATGGAGACCCAGTACTTC
clone_size: NA
d_call: TRBD1
v_call: TRBV11-3
j_call: TRBJ2-5

cdr3_aa: CASRGTDGETQYF
cdr3_nt: TGTGCCAGCAGGGGGACAGACGGGGAGACCCAGTACTTC
clone_size: NA
d_call: TRBD1
v_call: TRBV12-3/TRBV12-4
j_call: TRBJ2-5

cdr3_aa: CASSLAPGTGSFTF
cdr3_nt: TGTGCCAGCAGCTTGGCACCCGGGACAGGGTCGTTCACCTTC
clone_size: NA
d_call: TRBD1
v_call: TRBV5-6
j_call: TRBJ1-2

cdr3_aa: CASSDSGTSETDTQYF
cdr3_nt: TGCGCCAGCAGTGATTCCGGGACTAGCGAGACAGATACGCAGTATTTT
clone_size: NA
d_call: TRBD2
v_call: TRBV10-1
j_call: TRBJ2-3

cdr3_aa: CASSGTGFGEKLFF
cdr3_nt: TGCGCCAGCAGCGGGACAGGGTTTGGTGAAAAACTGTTTTTT
clone_size: NA
d_call: TRBD1
v_call: TRBV10-2
j_call: TRBJ1-4

cdr3_aa: CASSQIRGQGFRQPQHF
cdr3_nt: TGTGCCAGTAGCCAAATTAGGGGACAGGGGTTTAGACAGCCCCAGCATTTT
clone_size: NA
d_call: TRBD1
v_call: TRBV19
j_call: TRBJ1-5

cdr3_aa: CASSLAGGTGELFF
cdr3_nt: TGTGCCAGCAGTCTAGCCGGTGGCACCGGGGAGCTGTTTTTT
clone_size: NA
d_call: NA
v_call: TRBV6-2/TRBV6-3
j_call: TRBJ2-2

cdr3_aa: CASSNRDRGPFYEQYF
cdr3_nt: TGTGCCAGCAGCAACCGAGACAGGGGCCCTTTCTACGAGCAGTACTTC
clone_size: NA
d_call: TRBD1
v_call: TRBV3-1/TRBV3-2
j_call: TRBJ2-7

cdr3_aa: CASSLWTGSATNEKLFF
cdr3_nt: TGCGCCAGCAGCCTATGGACAGGCAGTGCAACTAATGAAAAACTGTTTTTT
clone_size: NA
d_call: TRBD1
v_call: TRBV4-1
j_call: TRBJ1-4

cdr3_aa: CATSRDRSYEQYF
cdr3_nt: TGTGCCACCAGCAGGGACAGGTCCTACGAGCAGTACTTC
clone_size: NA
d_call: TRBD1
v_call: TRBV15
j_call: TRBJ2-7

cdr3_aa: CASSDRGSYEQYF
cdr3_nt: TGTGCCAGCAGCGACAGGGGCTCCTACGAGCAGTACTTC
clone_size: NA
d_call: TRBD1
v_call: TRBV7-9
j_call: TRBJ2-7

cdr3_aa: CASREQGAYTGELFF
cdr3_nt: TGTGCCAGCAGGGAACAGGGGGCGTACACCGGGGAGCTGTTTTTT
clone_size: NA
d_call: TRBD1
v_call: TRBV2
j_call: TRBJ2-2

cdr3_aa: CASSFEAWGKNEQFF
cdr3_nt: TGTGCCAGCAGCTTCGAAGCGTGGGGCAAGAATGAGCAGTTCTTC
clone_size: once
d_call: NA
v_call: TRBV11-2
j_call: TRBJ2-1

cdr3_aa: CATSRERLAVGTYEQYF
cdr3_nt: TGTGCCACCAGCAGAGAAAGGCTAGCGGTTGGTACCTACGAGCAGTACTTC
clone_size: NA
d_call: TRBD2
v_call: TRBV15
j_call: TRBJ2-7

cdr3_aa: CASSIRTSRRYNEQFF
cdr3_nt: TGTGCCAGTAGTATCCGGACTAGCAGACGCTACAATGAGCAGTTCTTC
clone_size: NA
d_call: TRBD2
v_call: TRBV19
j_call: TRBJ2-1

cdr3_aa: CASSYRGGLETQYF
cdr3_nt: TGTGCCAGCAGCTACCGGGGGGGCCTGGAGACCCAGTACTTC
clone_size: NA
d_call: TRBD2
v_call: TRBV5-5
j_call: TRBJ2-5

cdr3_aa: CASSRGQGETQYF
cdr3_nt: TGTGCTAGCAGCCGGGGACAGGGGGAGACCCAGTACTTC
clone_size: NA
d_call: TRBD1
v_call: TRBV7-7
j_call: TRBJ2-5

cdr3_aa: CASNLDRLNTGELFF
cdr3_nt: TGTGCCAGCAACCTGGACAGGCTGAACACCGGGGAGCTGTTTTTT
clone_size: NA
d_call: TRBD1
v_call: TRBV6-5
j_call: TRBJ2-2

cdr3_aa: CASSLRTAMNTEAFF
cdr3_nt: TGCGCCAGCAGCCTAAGGACAGCAATGAACACTGAAGCTTTCTTT
clone_size: NA
d_call: NA
v_call: TRBV4-1
j_call: TRBJ1-1

cdr3_aa: CASSPGPRADTQYF
cdr3_nt: TGCGCCAGCAGCCCAGGGCCCCGAGCGGATACGCAGTATTTT
clone_size: NA
d_call: NA
v_call: TRBV5-1
j_call: TRBJ2-3

cdr3_aa: CASSYMSFGEQFF
cdr3_nt: TGTGCCAGCAGTTACATGAGTTTCGGTGAGCAGTTCTTC
clone_size: once
d_call: NA
v_call: TRBV6-2/TRBV6-3
j_call: TRBJ2-1

cdr3_aa: CASSPPGYEQYF
cdr3_nt: TGTGCCAGCAGCCCTCCGGGGTACGAGCAGTACTTC
clone_size: NA
d_call: NA
v_call: TRBV11-2
j_call: TRBJ2-7

cdr3_aa: CASSVDTGESYEQYF
cdr3_nt: TGTGCCAGCAGCGTAGACACAGGGGAATCCTACGAGCAGTACTTC
clone_size: NA
d_call: TRBD1
v_call: TRBV9
j_call: TRBJ2-7

cdr3_aa: CASSPLNRVANTGELFF
cdr3_nt: TGTGCCAGCTCACCATTGAACCGGGTGGCAAACACCGGGGAGCTGTTTTTT
clone_size: few
d_call: NA
v_call: TRBV18
j_call: TRBJ2-2

cdr3_aa: CAWGAGQGSTDTQYF
cdr3_nt: TGTGCCTGGGGAGCCGGACAGGGGAGCACAGATACGCAGTATTTT
clone_size: few
d_call: TRBD1
v_call: TRBV30
j_call: TRBJ2-3

cdr3_aa: CASSPPIAATTDTQYF
cdr3_nt: TGTGCCAGCTCACCACCGATAGCGGCAACCACAGATACGCAGTATTTT
clone_size: NA
d_call: NA
v_call: TRBV18
j_call: TRBJ2-3

cdr3_aa: CASRTSGGTDTQYF
cdr3_nt: TGTGCCAGCCGCACTAGCGGGGGCACAGATACGCAGTATTTT
clone_size: NA
d_call: TRBD2
v_call: TRBV19
j_call: TRBJ2-3

cdr3_aa: CASSLGHSGYTF
cdr3_nt: TGTGCCAGCAGCTTGGGCCACTCTGGCTACACCTTC
clone_size: NA
d_call: NA
v_call: TRBV5-6
j_call: TRBJ1-2

cdr3_aa: CATSGQNSNQPQHF
cdr3_nt: TGTGCCACCTCTGGACAGAATAGCAATCAGCCCCAGCATTTT
clone_size: once
d_call: NA
v_call: TRBV24-1
j_call: TRBJ1-5

cdr3_aa: CASSSPGTGGEKLFF
cdr3_nt: TGTGCCAGCAGCTCTCCCGGGACAGGGGGTGAAAAACTGTTTTTT
clone_size: NA
d_call: TRBD1
v_call: TRBV11-2
j_call: TRBJ1-4